The T cell receptor (beta chain) under discussion was sequenced for a study of early T cells in non-severe SARS-CoV-2 infection. Germline assignment: CDR1 ENHRY and CDR2 SYGVKD. V dropped 4 bases and J dropped 9; count of bases not matched to a gene: 5. The CDR3 sequence is 14 residues long. TCRdb passed the 5' RACE reads through MiXCR, listing each CDR3 protein once. Here the sample spans 40,000 to 50,000 distinct CDR3 sequences, more than 9% being singletons. The sequenced material came from whole blood. The chain combines TRBV10-3 with TRBJ2-1, with TRBD2 matching over 11 bases. The clonotype originates from an adult who was a healthcare worker with PCR-confirmed SARS-CoV-2 infection or an uninfected control (not recorded which). Here the CDR3 DNA reads TGTGCCATCAGTGCTACTAGCGGGAGTCCTGAGCAGTTCTTC. It specifies CAISATSGSPEQFF.